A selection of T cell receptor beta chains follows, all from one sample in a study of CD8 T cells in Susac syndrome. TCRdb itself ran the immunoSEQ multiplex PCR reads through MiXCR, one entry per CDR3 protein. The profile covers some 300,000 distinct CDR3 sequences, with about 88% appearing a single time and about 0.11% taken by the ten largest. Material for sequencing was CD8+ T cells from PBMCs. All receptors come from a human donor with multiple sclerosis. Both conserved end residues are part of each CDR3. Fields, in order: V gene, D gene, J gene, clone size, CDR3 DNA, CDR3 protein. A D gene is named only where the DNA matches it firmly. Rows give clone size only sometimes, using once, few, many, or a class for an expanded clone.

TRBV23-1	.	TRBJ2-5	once	TGCGCCAGCAGTCGGTTCTCCCTGTCGGGTGAGACCCAGTACTTC	CASSRFSLSGETQYF
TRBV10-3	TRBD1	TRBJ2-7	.	TGTGCCATCAGGACGACAGGGACGGGCGCGAACGAGCAGTACTTC	CAIRTTGTGANEQYF
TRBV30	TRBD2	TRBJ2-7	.	TGTGCCTGGAGTCCCCCAGGACTAGCGGGGTCCTACGAGCAGTACTTC	CAWSPPGLAGSYEQYF
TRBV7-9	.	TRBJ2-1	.	TGTGCCAGCAGCTTGGCGCGTACATACAATGAGCAGTTCTTC	CASSLARTYNEQFF
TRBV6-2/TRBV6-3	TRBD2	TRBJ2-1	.	TGTGCCAGCAGTTATACTAGCGGGAGTTCCTACAATGAGCAGTTCTTC	CASSYTSGSSYNEQFF
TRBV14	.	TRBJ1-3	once	TGTGCCAGCAGCCAAGGCTACGGGGCCTACTCTGGAAACACCATATATTTT	CASSQGYGAYSGNTIYF
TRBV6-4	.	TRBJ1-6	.	TGTGCCAGCAGTGACGCAGCATTCCAGCCCAATTCACCCCTCCACTTT	CASSDAAFQPNSPLHF
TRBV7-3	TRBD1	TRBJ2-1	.	TGTGCCAGCAGCTCCCGGGACAGGGTTGTTGGAGACTACAATGAGCAGTTCTTC	CASSSRDRVVGDYNEQFF
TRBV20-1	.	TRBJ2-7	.	TGCAGTGCTAGGATAGGGGAGGTCGGCGAGCAGTACTTC	CSARIGEVGEQYF
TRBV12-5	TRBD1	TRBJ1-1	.	TGTGCTAGTGCCTCAGGGGGCTGGGGCACTGAAGCTTTCTTT	CASASGGWGTEAFF
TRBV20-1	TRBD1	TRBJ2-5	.	TGCAGTACGAAATTGTCCGGGACAGGGATGGGGGAGACCCAGTACTTC	CSTKLSGTGMGETQYF
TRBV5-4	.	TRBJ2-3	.	TGTGCCAGCAGCCCACATAGCGGACCAGATACGCAGTATTTT	CASSPHSGPDTQYF
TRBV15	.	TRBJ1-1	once	TGTGCCACCAGCATAACACAGAACACTGAAGCTTTCTTT	CATSITQNTEAFF
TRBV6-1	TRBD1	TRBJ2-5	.	TGTGCCAGCAACCACTTGACAGGGACGGAGACCCAGTACTTC	CASNHLTGTETQYF
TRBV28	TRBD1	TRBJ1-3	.	TGTGCCAGCAGCCCGTTGGGGACAGAAGGCTCTGGAAACACCATATATTTT	CASSPLGTEGSGNTIYF
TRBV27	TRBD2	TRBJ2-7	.	TGTGCCAGCAGTTCTCTAGCGGAGGCGCCCTACGAGCAGTACTTC	CASSSLAEAPYEQYF
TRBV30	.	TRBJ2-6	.	TGTGCCTGGAGTGCGACAGGTCGTATAGTCTCTGGGGCCAACGTCCTGACTTTC	CAWSATGRIVSGANVLTF
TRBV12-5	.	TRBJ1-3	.	TGTGCTAGTGGTTTGGACGTGTCGGATCTCGGAAACACCATATATTTT	CASGLDVSDLGNTIYF
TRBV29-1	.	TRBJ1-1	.	TGCAGCGTTGAGGGCCGCGGCGAAGCTTTCTTT	CSVEGRGEAFF
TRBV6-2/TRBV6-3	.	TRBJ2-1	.	TGTGCCAGCAGTTACTGGGGGATTGAGGCGGGGCTAAGCTCCTACAATGAGCAGTTCTTC	CASSYWGIEAGLSSYNEQFF
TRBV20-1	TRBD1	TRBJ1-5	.	TGCAGTGTCGCCGGGACAGGGGGCTATCAGCCCCAGCATTTT	CSVAGTGGYQPQHF
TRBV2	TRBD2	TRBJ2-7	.	TGTGCCAGCAGTGAATGGGGGGAGGGCTACGAGCAGTACTTC	CASSEWGEGYEQYF
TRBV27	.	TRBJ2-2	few	TGTGCCAGCAGTTTAGGGGGCCGGTCGAACACCGGGGAGCTGTTTTTT	CASSLGGRSNTGELFF
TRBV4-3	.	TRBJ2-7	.	TGCGCCAGCAGCCAAGTGGTAGCCTTGGACGAGCAGTACTTC	CASSQVVALDEQYF
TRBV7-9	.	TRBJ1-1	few	TGTGCCAGCAGCCTGGGGGGGCAGGCCATTGAAGCTTTCTTT	CASSLGGQAIEAFF
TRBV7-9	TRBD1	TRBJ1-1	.	TGTGCCAGCAGCCGCGGGACAGGGTTCACTGAAGCTTTCTTT	CASSRGTGFTEAFF
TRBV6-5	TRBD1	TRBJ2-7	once	TGTGCCAGCAGTTACGGACAGGGTAGTCCCTACGAGCAGTACTTC	CASSYGQGSPYEQYF
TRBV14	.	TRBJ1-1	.	TGTGCCAGCAGCCCGAGTCGACGGAACACTGAAGCTTTCTTT	CASSPSRRNTEAFF
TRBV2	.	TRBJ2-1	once	TGTGCCAGCCCAGGCCCCTACAGGGATGAGCAGTTCTTC	CASPGPYRDEQFF
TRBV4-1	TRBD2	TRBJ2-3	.	TGCGCCAGCAGCCAAGCATACCGGACTAGCAGTCCCCCAGATACGCAGTATTTT	CASSQAYRTSSPPDTQYF
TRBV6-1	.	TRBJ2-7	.	TGTGCCAGCAGTGAAACGGTGGGAGGACTGGACGAGCAGTACTTC	CASSETVGGLDEQYF
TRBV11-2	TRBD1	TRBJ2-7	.	TGTGCCAGCAGCACTCTGACAGGGGGCCTCTACGAGCAGTACTTC	CASSTLTGGLYEQYF
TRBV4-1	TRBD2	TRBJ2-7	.	TGCGCCAGCAGCCAAGCCGGTCGGACTAGCTTCCACGAGCAGTACTTC	CASSQAGRTSFHEQYF
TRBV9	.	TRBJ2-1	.	TGTGCCAGCAGCGTACTGGAGTACAATGAGCAGTTCTTC	CASSVLEYNEQFF
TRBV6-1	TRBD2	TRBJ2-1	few	TGTGCCAGCAGTGAAGTAGGACTAGGGTACAATGAGCAGTTCTTC	CASSEVGLGYNEQFF
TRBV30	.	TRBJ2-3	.	TGTGCCTGGAGGACGCTAGATACGCAGTATTTT	CAWRTLDTQYF
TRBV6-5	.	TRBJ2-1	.	TGTGCCAGCAGTACCCCGGGACCCCCCTACAATGAGCAGTTCTTC	CASSTPGPPYNEQFF
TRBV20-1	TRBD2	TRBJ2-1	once	TGCAGTGCCCCGGGACTAGCGGGAGGTCGGCTTTACAATGAGCAGTTCTTC	CSAPGLAGGRLYNEQFF
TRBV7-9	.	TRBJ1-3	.	TGTGCCAGCTCCCCGGGAAGAAACACCATATATTTT	CASSPGRNTIYF
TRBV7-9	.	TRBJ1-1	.	TGTGCCAGCAGCTTAGGGGCAGGGAGGAACACTGAAGCTTTCTTT	CASSLGAGRNTEAFF
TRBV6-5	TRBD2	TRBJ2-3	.	TGTGCCACCACCCGGGGGGGGGCCCACACAGATACGCAGTATTTT	CATTRGGAHTDTQYF
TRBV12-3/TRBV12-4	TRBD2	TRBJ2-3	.	TGTGCCAGCAGTTTTCTTCCCCCTCTTCTAGCGGGAGCGGTAGATACGCAGTATTTT	CASSFLPPLLAGAVDTQYF